This T cell receptor (beta chain) emerged from a study of CD8+CD57+ T cells in acquired aplastic anemia. Profiles of TCR beta VDJ and CDR3 were generated from a genomic DNA template. MiXCR, run by TCRdb on the reads, gives a single entry per CDR3 protein. This table holds 150,000 to 200,000 distinct CDR3 sequences, 55% to 75% found once. J was trimmed by 7 bases and V by 3 bases; bases with no gene match: 5. Per the germline V gene, CDR1 is SGHTS and CDR2 is YDEGEE. The CDR3 has 14 residues. The receptor's source is a human donor in good health. This chain joins TRBV5-8 and TRBJ2-7, with 12 nucleotides matching TRBD2. The sample taken for sequencing was sorted CD4+, CD8+, or CD8+CD57+ T cells (not recorded which) from PBMCs. The CDR3: CASSSSGRAGEQYF. The CDR3 nucleotides are TGTGCCAGCAGCTCTAGCGGGAGGGCCGGGGAGCAGTACTTC.